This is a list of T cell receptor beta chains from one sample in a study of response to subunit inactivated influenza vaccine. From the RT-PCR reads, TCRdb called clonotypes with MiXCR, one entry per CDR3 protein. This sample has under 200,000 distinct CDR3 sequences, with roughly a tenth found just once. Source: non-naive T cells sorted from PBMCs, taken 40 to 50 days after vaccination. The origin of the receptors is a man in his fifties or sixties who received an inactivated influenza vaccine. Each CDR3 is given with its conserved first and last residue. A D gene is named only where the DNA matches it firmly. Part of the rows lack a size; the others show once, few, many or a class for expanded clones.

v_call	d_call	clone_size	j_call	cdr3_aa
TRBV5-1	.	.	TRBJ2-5	CASSPRADGTQYF
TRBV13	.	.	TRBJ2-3	CASSPRGGRLTDTQYF
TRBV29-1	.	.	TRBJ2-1	CSVEMFNEQFF
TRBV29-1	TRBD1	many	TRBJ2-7	CSVEDPFTRDRGGEQYF
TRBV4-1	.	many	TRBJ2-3	CASSQDHKNTQYF
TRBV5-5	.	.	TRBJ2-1	CASFKGGLSYNEQFF
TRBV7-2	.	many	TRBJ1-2	CASSLASGDLYGYTF
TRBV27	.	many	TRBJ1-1	CASSSLTSTMNTEAFF
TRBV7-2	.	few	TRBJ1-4	CASSRGGNEKLFF
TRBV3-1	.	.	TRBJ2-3	CASSQGPGTQYF
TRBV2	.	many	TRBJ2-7	CASSFGLYEQYF
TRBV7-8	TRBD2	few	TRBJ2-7	CASSLTGLAGNRSSYEQYF
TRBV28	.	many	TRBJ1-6	CASSSWDSPLHF
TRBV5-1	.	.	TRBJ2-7	CASGPGGYEQYF
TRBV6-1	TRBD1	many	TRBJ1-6	CASSLGQANSPLHF
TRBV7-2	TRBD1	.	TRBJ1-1	CASSLGDSLGTEAFF
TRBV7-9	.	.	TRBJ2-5	CASSPLRGARRETQYF
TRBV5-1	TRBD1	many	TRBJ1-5	CASSPGPRTGDSQPQHF
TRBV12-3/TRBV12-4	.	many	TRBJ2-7	CASRNSILYEQYF
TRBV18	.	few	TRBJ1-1	CASSPPTTVNTEAFF
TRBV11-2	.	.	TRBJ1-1	CASSLDPRTEAFF
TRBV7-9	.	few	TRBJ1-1	CASSYRVPEAFF
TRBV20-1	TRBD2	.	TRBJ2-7	CSAFGTSGSYEQYF
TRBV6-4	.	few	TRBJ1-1	CASSDSFLPPNTEAFF
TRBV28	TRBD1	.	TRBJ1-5	CASSLWFGTGGSFGAQPQHF
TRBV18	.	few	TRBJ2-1	CASSPRMHEQFF
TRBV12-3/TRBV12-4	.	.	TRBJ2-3	CASSWDHSSTDTQYF
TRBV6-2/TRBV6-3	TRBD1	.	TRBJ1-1	CASSYGPRGIGTEAFF
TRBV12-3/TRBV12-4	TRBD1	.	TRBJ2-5	CASSPGGFQETQYF
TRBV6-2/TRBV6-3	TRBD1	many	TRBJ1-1	CASRQRGTGWSEAFF
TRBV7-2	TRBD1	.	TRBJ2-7	CASSLARTGADEKYF
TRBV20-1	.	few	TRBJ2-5	CSLLKGGTQYF
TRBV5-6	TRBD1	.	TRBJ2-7	CASSLGTGIREYF
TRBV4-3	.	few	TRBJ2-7	CASSQELAYEQYF
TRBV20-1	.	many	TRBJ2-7	CSASGQPNGAPYEQYF
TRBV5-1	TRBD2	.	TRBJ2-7	CASSLAASGAHTYEQYF
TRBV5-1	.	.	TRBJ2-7	CASSLGVRGDGQYF
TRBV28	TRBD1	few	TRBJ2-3	CASSRTGETDTQYF
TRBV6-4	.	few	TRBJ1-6	CASSGGRADDNSPLHF
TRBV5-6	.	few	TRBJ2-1	CASSLGQTYNEQFF
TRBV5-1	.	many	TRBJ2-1	CASSQPGGGSYNEQFF
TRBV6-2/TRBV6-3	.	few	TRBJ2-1	CASTNLGGYNEQFF
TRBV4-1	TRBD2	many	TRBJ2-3	CASSQELLAGVADTQYF
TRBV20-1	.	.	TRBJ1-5	CSARSGGAGNQPQHF
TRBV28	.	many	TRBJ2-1	CASRRSSYNEQFF
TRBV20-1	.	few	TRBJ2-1	CSASGTNKNNEQFF
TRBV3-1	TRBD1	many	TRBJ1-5	CASSQGTGGNQPQHF
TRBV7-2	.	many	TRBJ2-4	CASSPPLGLAKNIQYF
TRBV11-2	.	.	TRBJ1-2	CASSIGPSMYGYTF
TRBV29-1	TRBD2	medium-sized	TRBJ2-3	CSGRLAGVSSTDTQYF
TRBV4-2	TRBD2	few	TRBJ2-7	CASSQEPGGRAHEQYF
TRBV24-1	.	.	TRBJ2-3	CATSDGTYLRTDTQYF